This TCR beta chain was recovered during a study of blood T cell repertoires in COVID-19. Looking at the study overall: Sites in the United States, Italy and Spain provided acute and convalescent COVID-19 samples. Sample material is recorded as cDNA or gDNA derived from T cells, B-cell-depleted T cells, or PBMCs.

V was cut by 5 bases and J by 3 bases, with 10 bases left in between. The germline CDR1 and CDR2 sequences are SGHTA and FQGNSA. The CDR3 sequence is 13 residues long. In the authors' workflow: Researchers report that nucleated cell counts were estimated from reference gene primer amplification. TCRdb's copy holds only in-frame clones and misses some; the assay was immunoSEQ multiplex PCR. V and J calls and clone size follow that table, whereas D and trimming were derived from the DNA. The sample contains about 18,000 clones, around 80% of which appear only once. The source is a man aged 35-49 years with active or convalescent COVID-19. The chain combines TRBV7-2 with TRBJ2-5, with D possibly TRBD2 on 6 matching bases. The source material was peripheral blood. Written as DNA, the CDR3 is TGTGCCAGCAGCGAATGGGGGGAAGAGACCCAGTACTTC. Protein: CASSEWGEETQYF.